The subject of this entry is one TCR beta chain. This record comes from a study of shared T cell receptors in the human thymus. The CDR3 consists of 19 residues. Deletions cut 0 bases from V and 3 bases from J, with 24 bases between. In germline, CDR1 is SGDLS, CDR2 YYNGEE. The assay was immunoSEQ multiplex PCR, and TCRdb's table has in-frame clones only and misses some. The data show about 400,000 clones, approximately 95% seen once. The sequence derives from a human donor. Sequencing used thymocytes. V usage is TRBV9 and J usage is TRBJ2-5; either TRBD1 or TRBD2 may supply D (5 bases each). CDR3 region: CASSVDPRLGETAEETQYF. In DNA form, the CDR3 reads TGTGCCAGCAGCGTAGATCCCAGGTTGGGGGAGACGGCCGAAGAGACCCAGTACTTC.